This T cell receptor (beta chain) was observed in a study of blood T cell repertoires in COVID-19. At the level of the study: The samples span acute and convalescent COVID-19 from the United States, Italy and Spain. Sample material is recorded as cDNA or gDNA derived from T cells, B-cell-depleted T cells, or PBMCs.

Per the original methods: Researchers report that nucleated cell counts were estimated from reference gene primer amplification. Measured with immunoSEQ multiplex PCR; TCRdb has only the in-frame clones, and not every one. V and J calls and clone size come straight from that table; D and trimming were deduced from the DNA. The sample shows around 170,000 clones, approximately 81% of them seen only once. V was cut by 3 bases and J by 1 base, with 7 bases left in between. The germline V gene encodes CDR1 LNHDA and CDR2 SQIVND (reference sequence). This CDR3 has 14 residues. The chain has TRBV19 and TRBJ1-3; the D gene is possibly TRBD1 (5 bases). The sequence was obtained from a man between 18 and 29 years old with active or convalescent COVID-19. The sequenced sample consisted of peripheral blood. The CDR3 spells CASSIHRSGNTIYF. As DNA, the CDR3 is TGTGCCAGTAGTATCCACAGGTCTGGAAACACCATATATTTT.